The clone carrying this T cell receptor (beta chain) showed up many times. From the 5' RACE reads, TCRdb called clonotypes with MiXCR, one entry per CDR3 protein. The sample has about 560,000 distinct CDR3 sequences, 15% to 20% seen once; the top ten hold roughly 8.2%. These data are taken from a study of T-cell memory formation after mild COVID-19. The CDR3 loop spans 13 amino acids. Trimming removed 3 bases from V and 4 bases from J, with 8 bases in between. Germline lookup yields CDR1 SGHTA and CDR2 FQGNSA. The receptor's source is an adult woman who had mild COVID-19 (a few samples of this study predate the infection). Cell type and time point are not known. Specimen: PBMCs or a T cell subset sorted from them (not recorded which). The chain combines TRBV7-2 with TRBJ2-3; D not resolved. For the CDR3, the DNA is TGTGCCAGCAGCTTGGTGTCGGCAGATACGCAGTATTTT. It translates to CASSLVSADTQYF.